Shown below are 5 T cell receptor beta chains from a single sample sequenced in a study of regulatory T cells in long-lasting Graves disease. CDR3 regions were amplified by Arm-PCR using iRepertoire HTBI primers to build TCR beta libraries. Using its own MiXCR run on the multiplex PCR reads, TCRdb lists one record per CDR3 protein. This table holds roughly 520,000 distinct CDR3 sequences, around 12% found once. The time point denotes: newly diagnosed GD, antithyroid drugs for less than 3 months. Researchers made the TCR library from RNA that was extracted from PBMCs. The same specimen was also included in a second study, on T cells in Graves' hyperthyroidism and ophthalmopathy.

Sequenced material: peripheral blood mononuclear cells (PBMCs), taken at new diagnosis, from a patient treated with antithyroid drugs. The receptor set was obtained from a woman aged 30 to 39 with Graves disease.

This clonotype was counted a few times. A junction end diverges from the germline sequence, so it may reflect a read error. The chain is built from TRBV18 and TRBJ2-3; a possible D gene is TRBD2 (6 bases). This CDR3 is 12 amino acids long. Germline loops: CDR1 KGHSH, CDR2 LQKENI. CDR3: CASSPFRDSLIF. CDR3 DNA sequence: TGTGCCAGCTCACCGTTCCGGGACTCCCTTATATTT.

The table lists this clonotype with many counts. The J gene is TRBJ2-6, the V gene TRBV7-3; 10 positions agree with TRBD1. This CDR3 region has 19 residues. J lost 2 bases, V lost 4 bases, and 11 bases had no gene match. In germline, CDR1 is SGHTA, CDR2 FQGTGA. This CDR3 reads CASSSGQGETSTGANVLTF. The CDR3 coding sequence is TGTGCCAGCAGCTCAGGACAGGGGGAAACTAGTACTGGGGCCAACGTCCTGACTTTC.

This clonotype was seen many times. The chain couples TRBV18 to TRBJ2-7, with TRBD2 matching over 12 bases. J was trimmed by 4 bases and V by 3 bases; bases with no gene match: 4. Germline-derived CDR1 and CDR2 are KGHSH and LQKENI. This CDR3 contains 15 residues. The CDR3 region has the DNA TGTGCCAGCTCACCCGTACTAGCGGGAGGTTACGAGCAGTACTTC. Protein product: CASSPVLAGGYEQYF.

The gene calls are TRBV20-1 and TRBJ1-2; 7 bases align to TRBD1. J lost 3 bases, V lost 2 bases, and 12 bases had no gene match. This CDR3 contains 16 residues. CDR1 and CDR2 (germline): DFQATT, SNEGSKA (reference sequence). For the CDR3, the DNA is TGCAGTGCTAGAAGGGCTCGGGACAGAGAGGACTATGGCTACACCTTC. Its protein is CSARRARDREDYGYTF.

This clonotype was picked up many times. The chain joins TRBV2 to TRBJ1-1; D uncertain. This CDR3 region has 13 residues. With 6 bases removed from V and 0 bases from J, the gap between germline ends came to 8 bases. Germline values: CDR1 SNHLY, CDR2 FYNNEI. The CDR3 DNA follows: TGTGCCAGCAGAGCACAAGTGAACACTGAAGCTTTCTTT. Translating it yields CASRAQVNTEAFF. Variable domain in full (rest from reference TRBV2 and TRBJ1-1): EPEVTQTPSHQVTQMGQEVILRCVPISNHLYFYWYRQILGQKVEFLVSFYNNEISEKSEIFDDQFSVERPDGSNFTLKIRSTKLEDSAMYFCASRAQVNTEAFFGQGTRLTVV.